This T cell receptor beta chain came from a study of CD8 T cells in Susac syndrome. Study-wide background: Among the Susac syndrome patients sequenced, five or six had active disease and fewer than 10 were in remission. Susac syndrome patients were untreated, on corticosteroids with some adding intravenous immunoglobulin, or on intravenous immunoglobulin only.

It was with random hexamers that about 0.45 to 1 ug RNA was reverse transcribed. An immunoSEQ multiplex PCR generated amplified TCR beta CDR3 products spanning 54 Vbeta and 13 Jbeta. TCRdb analysed the immunoSEQ multiplex PCR reads with MiXCR anew, one entry per CDR3 protein. The table lists about 140,000 distinct CDR3 sequences, 95% of them singletons, with 0.13% to 0.15% in the top ten. Germline CDR1 reads MRHNA; CDR2 reads SNTAGT. V gave up 4 bases and J gave up 7 bases; unmatched junction bases: 5. CDR3 length equals 14 residues. This receptor was obtained from a human donor with Susac syndrome. The V call is TRBV6-4, the J call TRBJ1-5, with 9 bases fitting TRBD1. The source material was CD4+ T cells from PBMCs. CDR3 amino acids: CASSGDREEQPQHF. CDR3 DNA: TGTGCCAGCAGTGGGGACAGGGAGGAGCAGCCCCAGCATTTT.